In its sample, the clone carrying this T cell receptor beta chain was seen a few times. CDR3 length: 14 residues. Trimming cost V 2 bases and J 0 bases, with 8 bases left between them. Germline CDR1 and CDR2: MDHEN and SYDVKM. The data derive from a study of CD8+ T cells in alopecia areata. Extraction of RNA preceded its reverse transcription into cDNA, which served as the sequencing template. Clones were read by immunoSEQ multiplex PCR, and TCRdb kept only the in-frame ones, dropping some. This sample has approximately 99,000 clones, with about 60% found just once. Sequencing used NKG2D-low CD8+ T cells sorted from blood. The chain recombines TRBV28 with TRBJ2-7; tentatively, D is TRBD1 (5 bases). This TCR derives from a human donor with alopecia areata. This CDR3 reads CASSLGRASYEQYF. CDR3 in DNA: TGTGCCAGCAGTTTAGGCAGGGCCTCCTACGAGCAGTACTTC.